The 15 T cell receptor beta chains below were found in one sample sequenced in a study of early T cells in non-severe SARS-CoV-2 infection. TCRdb redid the calling of the 5' RACE reads with MiXCR, one entry per CDR3 protein. The table records more than 25,000 distinct CDR3 sequences, 3.5% to 5.5% of them present only once. The material sequenced was whole blood, taken at baseline. The receptors were gathered from an adult who was a healthcare worker with PCR-confirmed SARS-CoV-2 infection or an uninfected control (not recorded which).

In its sample, this clonotype was seen many times. The chain is built from TRBV29-1 and TRBJ2-7; D gene uncertain. CDR1 is SQVTM and CDR2 is ANQGSEA in the germline V gene. The CDR3 is made up of 12 amino acids. Deletions cut 5 bases from V and 3 bases from J, with 11 bases between. DNA for the CDR3: TGCAGCGTTAGATTAGGGAACTACGAGCAGTACTTC. This codes for CSVRLGNYEQYF.

The chain links TRBV29-1 to TRBJ2-7; the D gene could be TRBD1 or TRBD2 (5 bases each). In germline, CDR1 is SQVTM, CDR2 ANQGSEA. Trimming shortened V by 5 bases and J by 7 bases, and 12 bases separated the two germline ends. The CDR3 runs 11 residues. The CDR3 region has the DNA TGCAGCGTTCGTACTTGGGGGGAGCAGTACTTC. Its protein is CSVRTWGEQYF.

The chain links TRBV20-1 to TRBJ1-4; D not certain. Germline lookup yields CDR1 DFQATT and CDR2 SNEGSKA (reference sequence). V dropped 0 bases and J dropped 7 bases, with 9 bases sitting between them. There are 13 residues in the CDR3. The CDR3 nucleotides read TGCAGTGCTAGAGAAGGGTTAGCTGAAAAACTGTTTTTT. Its translation is CSAREGLAEKLFF.

This clonotype appeared many times. V gene TRBV5-5 combines with J gene TRBJ1-1; no clear D. CDR1 is SGHKS and CDR2 is YYEKEE in the germline V gene (reference sequence). Trimming cost V 5 bases and J 3 bases, with 5 bases left between them. The CDR3 runs to 11 residues. CDR3 protein: CASREDTEAFF. The CDR3 DNA reads TGTGCCAGCAGGGAGGACACTGAAGCTTTCTTT.

This clonotype was recorded at least ten times. The CDR3 protein is CASSETLKANQPQHF. The DNA for the CDR3 is TGTGCCAGCAGTGAAACCCTTAAGGCAAATCAGCCCCAGCATTTT. This chain links TRBV6-1 with TRBJ1-5; the D is unclear. Germline CDR1 is MNHNS and CDR2 is SASEGT. The V gene lost 2 bases and the J gene lost 4 bases, with 12 bases spanning the gap. The CDR3 loop spans 15 amino acids.

There are many counts of this clonotype. The V gene is TRBV7-6, the J gene TRBJ2-1; TRBD2 agrees at 12 bases. This CDR3 comprises 15 residues. Trimming at V came to 5 bases and at J to 7 bases, leaving 6 bases not matched to a gene. Germline-derived CDR1 and CDR2 are SGHVS and FNYEAQ. CDR3 in DNA: TGTGCCAGCAGCGAACCCCTAGCGGGAGGGAATGAGCAGTTCTTC. Amino acids: CASSEPLAGGNEQFF.

The table lists this clonotype with many counts. The chain uses TRBV18 and TRBJ1-4; D is ambiguous. The CDR3 length is 14 residues. CDR1 is KGHSH and CDR2 is LQKENI in the germline V gene. V was shortened by 3 bases and J by 3 bases, with 8 bases between the two germline ends. The CDR3 sequence is CASSPTRSNEKLFF. The CDR3 DNA reads TGTGCCAGCTCACCGACAAGATCTAATGAAAAACTGTTTTTT. Full variable domain (remainder filled in from reference TRBV18 and TRBJ1-4): NAGVMQNPRHLVRRRGQEARLRCSPMKGHSHVYWYRQLPEEGLKFMVYLQKENIIDESGMPKERFSAEFPKEGPSILRIQQVVRGDSAAYFCASSPTRSNEKLFFGSGTQLSVL.

There are many counts of this clonotype. The chain recombines TRBV5-1 with TRBJ2-7; D is uncertain. V lost 4 bases to trimming and J lost 6 bases, with 11 bases between them. The germline V gene has CDR1 SGHRS and CDR2 YFSETQ. The CDR3 runs to 12 residues. CDR3 sequence (DNA): TGCGCCAGCAGCCGTGGGGTGGCCGAGCAGTACTTC. It specifies CASSRGVAEQYF.

The rearrangement joins TRBV7-9 to TRBJ1-1; perhaps TRBD1 as D (5 bases). The CDR3 spans 14 residues. Trimming cost V 7 bases and J 7 bases, with 19 bases left between them. The V gene's germline CDR1 is SEHNR and CDR2 FQNEAQ (reference sequence). The CDR3 region is CASTAGRREVEAFF. The CDR3 DNA is TGTGCCAGCACCGCGGGGCGCAGGGAGGTTGAAGCTTTCTTT.

The genes are TRBV7-9 and TRBJ2-3, with D perhaps matching TRBD2 (6 bases). Deletions cut 1 base from V and 1 base from J, with 9 bases between. Per the germline V gene, CDR1 is SEHNR and CDR2 is FQNEAQ (reference sequence). The CDR3 has 15 residues. The CDR3 loop reads CASSLGVAGTDTQYF. For the CDR3, the DNA is TGTGCCAGCAGCTTAGGGGTAGCGGGCACAGATACGCAGTATTTT.

This clonotype has at least ten counts. The rearrangement uses TRBV6-5 and TRBJ1-6; 7 positions agree with TRBD1. The CDR3 spans 14 residues. After removal of 2 bases from V and 11 bases from J, the junction contained 6 bases not matched to a gene. Germline V gene data show CDR1 as MNHEY and CDR2 as SVGAGI. Here the CDR3 reads CASSYGTAGPPLHF. CDR3 sequence (DNA): TGTGCCAGCAGTTACGGGACAGCGGGTCCACCCCTCCACTTT.

This clonotype was counted at least ten times. The chain employs TRBV11-3 and TRBJ2-1; 11 bases are a match to TRBD2. The junction had 2 bases not matched to a gene; V was cut back by 1 base and J by 0 bases. Per germline, CDR1 SGHNT and CDR2 YENEEA. The CDR3 runs 17 residues. The CDR3 coding sequence is TGTGCCAGCAGCTTAGTAGCGGGAGGGAGCTCCTACAATGAGCAGTTCTTC. Its translation is CASSLVAGGSSYNEQFF.

This clonotype was observed many times. The rearrangement joins TRBV12-3 or TRBV12-4 to TRBJ2-7, with TRBD1 matching 9 bases. V was clipped by 6 bases and J by 6 bases; unmatched bases: 15. The length of the CDR3 is 16 residues. The chain's CDR3 is CASRPIPGQGTGEQYF. In DNA, the CDR3 is TGTGCCAGCAGGCCAATTCCGGGACAGGGAACGGGCGAGCAGTACTTC.

This clonotype was seen many times. The chain links TRBV5-6 to TRBJ2-7, with 10 positions matching TRBD2. V lost 5 bases and J lost 6; bases outside the gene matches: 8. CDR3 length: 14 amino acids. The V gene's germline CDR1 is SGHDT and CDR2 YYEEEE. As DNA, the CDR3 is TGTGCCAGCAGTTCTCTAGCGGGAGCCCCCGAGCAGTACTTC. Translation: CASSSLAGAPEQYF.

This clonotype was counted ten times or more. This rearrangement joins TRBV7-2 to TRBJ1-4, with 7 bases identical to TRBD1. Germline V gene sequence: CDR1 SGHTA, CDR2 FQGNSA. The CDR3 loop spans 14 amino acids. V lost 6 bases, J lost 7 bases, and 8 bases stayed unmatched. CDR3 nucleotide sequence: TGTGCCAGCAGACGGGACAGCCAGGGTGAAAAACTGTTTTTT. It is translated as CASRRDSQGEKLFF.